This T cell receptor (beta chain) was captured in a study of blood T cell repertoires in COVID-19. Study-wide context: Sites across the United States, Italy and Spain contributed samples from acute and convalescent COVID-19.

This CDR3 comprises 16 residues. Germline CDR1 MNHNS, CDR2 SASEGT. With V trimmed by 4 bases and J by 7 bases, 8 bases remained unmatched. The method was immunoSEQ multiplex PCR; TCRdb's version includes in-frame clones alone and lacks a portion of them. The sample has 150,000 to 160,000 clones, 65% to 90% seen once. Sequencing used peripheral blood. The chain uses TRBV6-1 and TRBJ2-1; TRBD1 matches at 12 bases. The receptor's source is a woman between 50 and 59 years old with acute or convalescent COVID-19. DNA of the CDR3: TGTGCCAGCAGTGCTACCGGGACAGGGGGCTTTAATGAGCAGTTCTTC. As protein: CASSATGTGGFNEQFF.